The rows below give T cell receptor beta chains drawn from one sample of a study of blood T cell repertoires in COVID-19. Assay: immunoSEQ multiplex PCR; the TCRdb copy retains only in-frame clones and omits some. The data contain 200,000 to 300,000 clones, more than 70% of them singletons. The source material was peripheral blood. The receptors come from a woman aged 50 to 65 with acute or convalescent COVID-19. Each CDR3 is given with its conserved first and last residue. A D gene is named only where the DNA matches it firmly. Size tells how often a clone was seen (once, few, many) or the class of an expanded clone, and some rows leave it out.

V gene: TRBV28
J gene: TRBJ2-7
D gene: .
clone size: .
CDR3 protein: CASSGWGERSYEQYF
CDR3 DNA: TGTGCCAGCAGTGGGTGGGGGGAGAGGTCCTACGAGCAGTACTTC

V gene: TRBV7-9
J gene: TRBJ2-3
D gene: .
clone size: few
CDR3 protein: CASSLQAASHTDTQYF
CDR3 DNA: TGTGCCAGCAGCTTACAAGCGGCTAGCCACACAGATACGCAGTATTTT

V gene: TRBV28
J gene: TRBJ2-1
D gene: TRBD2
clone size: once
CDR3 protein: CASSLLVGAGGYNEQFF
CDR3 DNA: TGTGCCAGCAGTTTATTGGTGGGAGCGGGAGGATACAATGAGCAGTTCTTC

V gene: TRBV7-2
J gene: TRBJ2-1
D gene: .
clone size: .
CDR3 protein: CASSLEALYNEQFF
CDR3 DNA: TGTGCCAGCAGCTTAGAAGCTCTCTACAATGAGCAGTTCTTC

V gene: TRBV6-5
J gene: TRBJ2-1
D gene: TRBD1
clone size: .
CDR3 protein: CASSYWDRGPSEQFF
CDR3 DNA: TGTGCCAGCAGTTACTGGGACAGGGGGCCGAGTGAGCAGTTCTTC

V gene: TRBV21-1
J gene: TRBJ1-2
D gene: .
clone size: .
CDR3 protein: CASEQGTGRVGYTF
CDR3 DNA: TGTGCCAGCGAACAAGGGACAGGGCGGGTTGGCTACACCTTC

V gene: TRBV27
J gene: TRBJ2-7
D gene: TRBD1
clone size: .
CDR3 protein: CASSDRDRGRDEQYF
CDR3 DNA: TGTGCCAGCAGTGACCGGGACAGGGGTAGGGACGAGCAGTACTTC

V gene: TRBV4-1
J gene: TRBJ1-5
D gene: .
clone size: .
CDR3 protein: CASSQTHRDQPQHF
CDR3 DNA: TGCGCCAGCAGCCAAACACACAGGGATCAGCCCCAGCATTTT

V gene: TRBV9
J gene: TRBJ2-5
D gene: .
clone size: .
CDR3 protein: CASSVGPGRETQYF
CDR3 DNA: TGTGCCAGCAGCGTAGGTCCAGGGAGGGAGACCCAGTACTTC

V gene: TRBV10-1
J gene: TRBJ1-5
D gene: .
clone size: .
CDR3 protein: CASSEERSGNQPQHF
CDR3 DNA: TGCGCCAGCAGTGAGGAACGGTCGGGCAATCAGCCCCAGCATTTT

V gene: TRBV9
J gene: TRBJ2-1
D gene: .
clone size: .
CDR3 protein: CASSVVATRTYNEQFF
CDR3 DNA: TGTGCCAGCAGCGTAGTGGCAACCCGAACCTACAATGAGCAGTTCTTC

V gene: TRBV28
J gene: TRBJ1-1
D gene: .
clone size: .
CDR3 protein: CASSSQDTEAFF
CDR3 DNA: TGTGCCAGCAGTTCCCAGGACACTGAAGCTTTCTTT

V gene: TRBV7-2
J gene: TRBJ1-2
D gene: .
clone size: .
CDR3 protein: CASSLSAGVYGYTF
CDR3 DNA: TGTGCCAGCAGCTTATCAGCGGGGGTTTACGGCTACACCTTC

V gene: TRBV15
J gene: TRBJ2-3
D gene: TRBD2
clone size: .
CDR3 protein: CATSRSRLAGGPSDTQYF
CDR3 DNA: TGTGCCACCAGCCGCTCTCGCCTAGCGGGAGGGCCTTCAGATACGCAGTATTTT

V gene: TRBV5-1
J gene: TRBJ2-7
D gene: TRBD1
clone size: .
CDR3 protein: CASSPGQGAYEQYF
CDR3 DNA: TGCGCCAGCAGCCCGGGACAGGGGGCTTACGAGCAGTACTTC

V gene: TRBV11-2
J gene: TRBJ2-1
D gene: .
clone size: .
CDR3 protein: CASSLNNEQFF
CDR3 DNA: TGTGCCAGCAGCCTAAACAATGAGCAGTTCTTC

V gene: TRBV3-1/TRBV3-2
J gene: TRBJ2-1
D gene: .
clone size: few
CDR3 protein: CASSQALGGYNEQFF
CDR3 DNA: TGTGCCAGCAGCCAAGCCCTGGGAGGCTACAATGAGCAGTTCTTC

V gene: TRBV20-1
J gene: TRBJ1-4
D gene: .
clone size: .
CDR3 protein: CSARRDNTFF
CDR3 DNA: TGCAGTGCTCGCCGGGACAATACGTTTTTT

V gene: TRBV11-2
J gene: TRBJ1-1
D gene: TRBD1
clone size: .
CDR3 protein: CASSLLPPGQGNTEAFF
CDR3 DNA: TGTGCCAGCAGCTTGTTGCCCCCAGGACAGGGGAACACTGAAGCTTTCTTT

V gene: TRBV11-3
J gene: TRBJ2-7
D gene: TRBD2
clone size: .
CDR3 protein: CASRWLPTSGTDEQYF
CDR3 DNA: TGTGCCAGCAGATGGCTACCGACTAGCGGCACGGACGAGCAGTACTTC